Below, 29 T cell receptor beta chains from the same sample are listed, as sequenced in a study of blood T cell repertoires in COVID-19 (dated by TCRdb to about 2020). Libraries were made using the immunoSEQ multiplex PCR assay. Drawn from immuneACCESS, this table holds only the in-frame rearrangements with V and J called that TCRdb kept. Clones are partly lost; checked studies trace under half to an unresolved V gene and leave the rest unexplained. The sample has tens of thousands of clones on record, roughly 84% of them singletons. Of the sample, roughly 6% is held by the ten largest clones. Material: peripheral blood. These receptors all come from a woman aged 55-69 years with acute or convalescent COVID-19.

V and J are TRBV2 and TRBJ1-1; D unclear. Trimming removed 7 bases at V and 1 base at J, with 13 bases between. The germline V gene has CDR1 SNHLY and CDR2 FYNNEI. The CDR3 totals 14 residues. The CDR3 sequence: CASIFRRQNTEAFF. The DNA of the CDR3 is TGTGCCAGCATTTTTAGGCGGCAGAACACTGAAGCTTTCTTT.

The CDR3, as DNA: TGTGCCAGTACTGTTAAGGGGCGTCAGCCCCAGCATTTT. Its translation: CASTVKGRQPQHF. V usage is TRBV28 and J usage is TRBJ1-5; possible D gene TRBD1, 5 bases. The germline gives CDR1 MDHEN, CDR2 SYDVKM. V lost 9 bases to trimming and J lost 6 bases, with 15 bases between them. This CDR3 is 13 amino acids long.

This chain connects TRBV2 to TRBJ2-5, with D tentatively TRBD1 (8 bases). The CDR3 loop spans 15 amino acids. V was pared by 5 bases and J by 5 bases, with 18 bases between. CDR1 and CDR2 (germline): SNHLY, FYNNEI. CDR3 sequence (DNA): TGTGCCAGCAGTACCGCTAAACAGGGGGGGGAGACCCAGTACTTC. Protein product: CASSTAKQGGETQYF.

This rearrangement joins TRBV6-5 to TRBJ1-1; a weak D match, TRBD1 (6 bases). The germline V gene has CDR1 MNHEY and CDR2 SVGAGI. V lost 7 bases and J lost 0, with 12 bases in between. The CDR3 extends over 14 amino acids. The CDR3 protein is CASKQGHMNTEAFF. The CDR3 DNA is TGTGCCAGCAAGCAGGGACACATGAACACTGAAGCTTTCTTT.

J is TRBJ1-1 and V is TRBV2, with 10 nucleotides matching TRBD1. The CDR3 has 15 residues. The germline CDR1 and CDR2 sequences are SNHLY and FYNNEI. The trim removed 5 bases at V and 5 bases at J, leaving 8 bases unmatched. Written as DNA, the CDR3 is TGTGCCAGCAGTAGACAGGGGGCGGAGAGGACTGAAGCTTTCTTT. Its translation: CASSRQGAERTEAFF. The whole variable domain, remainder taken from reference TRBV2 and TRBJ1-1, is EPEVTQTPSHQVTQMGQEVILRCVPISNHLYFYWYRQILGQKVEFLVSFYNNEISEKSEIFDDQFSVERPDGSNFTLKIRSTKLEDSAMYFCASSRQGAERTEAFFGQGTRLTVV.

V and J are TRBV29-1 and TRBJ1-1, with D perhaps TRBD1 (6 bases). Germline CDR1 is SQVTM and CDR2 is ANQGSEA. The ends were cut back, 6 bases at V and 1 base at J, with 12 bases in the middle. CDR3 size: 13 residues. Here the CDR3 DNA reads TGCAGCGTGCCCGCGACAGGGAACACTGAAGCTTTCTTT. It is translated as CSVPATGNTEAFF.

This sequence joins TRBV11-2 and TRBJ2-3, with 10 bases aligning to TRBD2. The V and J ends lost 5 bases and 6 bases, in that order; junction bases with no gene match: 5. The germline V gene encodes CDR1 SGHAT and CDR2 FQNNGV. CDR3 length: 14 amino acids. The CDR3 nucleotides read TGTGCCAGCAGCCAAACTAGCGGGGTGGATACGCAGTATTTT. It translates to CASSQTSGVDTQYF.

Only a few counts were recorded for this clone. The rearrangement uses TRBV7-6 and TRBJ2-3; 10 nucleotides line up with TRBD2. J was trimmed by 1 base and V by 3 bases; bases with no gene match: 4. The CDR3 runs 16 residues. The germline V gene has CDR1 SGHVS and CDR2 FNYEAQ. The CDR3 DNA reads as TGTGCCAGCAGCTTGCTAGCGGGGGAGGGCACAGATACGCAGTATTTT. Translated, it gives CASSLLAGEGTDTQYF.

V gene TRBV6-5 combines with J gene TRBJ1-3; 7 bases match TRBD1. The CDR3 sequence is 14 residues long. The V gene end was trimmed by 3 bases and the J gene end by 4 bases; junction bases not matched to a gene: 3. Germline V gives CDR1 MNHEY, CDR2 SVGAGI. For the CDR3, the DNA is TGTGCCAGCAGTTATGACAGGGTGGGAAACACCATATATTTT. Translated: CASSYDRVGNTIYF.

The rearrangement links TRBV10-3 to TRBJ2-3; 10 bases map to TRBD2. The V gene end was trimmed by 4 bases and the J gene end by 2 bases; junction bases not matched to a gene: 9. The V gene's germline CDR1 is ENHRY and CDR2 SYGVKD. The CDR3 loop spans 17 amino acids. The CDR3 DNA follows: TGTGCCATCAGTGTCCCGCTAGCGGGGGCGACCACAGATACGCAGTATTTT. Residues: CAISVPLAGATTDTQYF.

The chain has TRBV6-5 and TRBJ2-7, with D hard to call. The CDR3 covers 13 residues. The germline V gene encodes CDR1 MNHEY and CDR2 SVGAGI. Deletions cut 7 bases from V and 2 bases from J, with 12 bases between. The CDR3 DNA is TGTGCCAGCACCGCGACAATGACCTACGAGCAGTACTTC. Translation: CASTATMTYEQYF.

The V and J genes are TRBV9 and TRBJ2-1; 9 nucleotides agree with TRBD2. Germline V gene sequence: CDR1 SGDLS, CDR2 YYNGEE. V lost 0 bases and J lost 0; bases outside the gene matches: 7. The CDR3 spans 18 residues. This CDR3 reads CASSVGILAGRSYNEQFF. CDR3 nucleotide sequence: TGTGCCAGCAGCGTAGGTATACTAGCGGGTCGCTCCTACAATGAGCAGTTCTTC.

The V gene is TRBV19, the J gene TRBJ1-6, with 7 positions matching TRBD1. Trimming at V came to 4 bases and at J to 10 bases, leaving 7 bases not matched to a gene. From germline, CDR1 is LNHDA and CDR2 SQIVND (reference sequence). The CDR3 is 14 amino acids. The CDR3 nucleotides are TGTGCCAGTAGTAGGGAGACAGGGAGATCACCCCTCCACTTT. This gives the protein CASSRETGRSPLHF.

This sequence joins TRBV6-5 and TRBJ1-2; D gene uncertain. Germline values: CDR1 MNHEY, CDR2 SVGAGI. There are 14 residues in the CDR3. Between the trimmed V and J ends, which lost 7 bases and 4 bases, there was a span of 16 bases. The CDR3 spells CASKGVGLLYGYTF. The CDR3 DNA follows: TGTGCCAGCAAGGGAGTCGGGCTCCTCTATGGCTACACCTTC.

This chain connects TRBV11-2 to TRBJ2-5, with a weak D call TRBD2 (6 bases). The CDR3 length is 16 residues. Germline lookup yields CDR1 SGHAT and CDR2 FQNNGV. The V gene lost 5 bases and the J gene lost 0 bases, with 16 bases spanning the gap. The CDR3 spells CASSPGQWGDQETQYF. The DNA of the CDR3 is TGTGCCAGCAGCCCCGGCCAATGGGGGGACCAAGAGACCCAGTACTTC.

The V gene is TRBV5-1, the J gene TRBJ1-2; 9 bases agree with TRBD1. The germline gives CDR1 SGHRS, CDR2 YFSETQ. This CDR3 comprises 14 residues. V trimming: 3 bases; J trimming: 7 bases; junction bases outside the gene matches: 7. DNA for the CDR3: TGCGCCAGCAGCTCTACAACAGGGGGCGGTGGCTACACCTTC. Translated, it gives CASSSTTGGGGYTF.

This clone appeared once. The CDR3 DNA reads TGTGCCAGCAGTTTAGGTGGGCTAAGCACAGATACGCAGTATTTT. Translation: CASSLGGLSTDTQYF. The V call is TRBV27, the J call TRBJ2-3; D is unresolved. The germline V gene encodes CDR1 MNHEY and CDR2 SMNVEV (reference sequence). Between the trimmed V and J ends, which lost 2 bases and 0 bases, there was a span of 9 bases. This CDR3 has 15 amino acids.

V usage is TRBV11-3 and J usage is TRBJ2-7; TRBD1 matches at 9 bases. V shed 3 bases, J shed 0 bases, and the junction held 6 bases outside the gene matches. CDR3 length: 16 residues. Germline V gene sequence: CDR1 SGHNT, CDR2 YENEEA. In DNA, the CDR3 is TGTGCCAGCAGCTTTCCCGGGACAGGGCGCTCCTACGAGCAGTACTTC. This translates into CASSFPGTGRSYEQYF. Supplemented by reference TRBV11-3 and TRBJ2-7, the full variable domain reads EAGVVQSPRYKIIEKKQPVAFWCNPISGHNTLYWYLQNLGQGPELLIRYENEEAVDDSQLPKDRFSAERLKGVDSTLKIQPAELGDSAVYLCASSFPGTGRSYEQYFGPGTRLTVT.

The V and J genes are TRBV5-6 and TRBJ1-2; 7 bases map to TRBD1. This CDR3 has 15 amino acids. V trimming: 2 bases; J trimming: 5 bases; junction bases outside the gene matches: 9. Looked up from germline, CDR1 is SGHDT and CDR2 is YYEEEE. The CDR3 loop is CASSFDAGTVYGYTF. CDR3 DNA: TGTGCCAGCAGCTTCGATGCCGGGACAGTTTATGGCTACACCTTC.

This clone was counted between two and nine times. The rearrangement joins TRBV7-2 to TRBJ2-1, with D possibly TRBD2 on 7 matching bases. CDR3 length equals 13 residues. V shed 8 bases and J shed 5 bases, with 13 bases lying between them. The germline V gene encodes CDR1 SGHTA and CDR2 FQGNSA. The CDR3 DNA reads as TGTGCCAGCTCGGGGGGCCCTCACAATGAGCAGTTCTTC. Its translation: CASSGGPHNEQFF.

This chain links TRBV19 with TRBJ2-2; TRBD2 matches at 8 bases. There are 15 residues in the CDR3. V lost 5 bases to trimming and J lost 6 bases; unmatched junction nucleotides: 8. The V gene's germline CDR1 is LNHDA and CDR2 SQIVND (reference sequence). As DNA, the CDR3 is TGTGCCAGTAGTCGGCGGGGGGCCATGGCCGGGGAGCTGTTTTTT. Translating gives CASSRRGAMAGELFF. The full variable domain, its missing parts supplied by reference TRBV19 and TRBJ2-2, is DGGITQSPKYLFRKEGQNVTLSCEQNLNHDAMYWYRQDPGQGLRLIYYSQIVNDFQKGDIAEGYSVSREKKESFPLTVTSAQKNPTAFYLCASSRRGAMAGELFFGEGSRLTVL.

The chain links TRBV19 to TRBJ1-1; D is ambiguous. V lost 3 bases and J lost 1, with 6 bases in between. The CDR3 spans 13 residues. CDR1 and CDR2 from the germline V gene are LNHDA and SQIVND (reference sequence). The CDR3 protein is CASSMVRNTEAFF. In DNA form, the CDR3 reads TGTGCCAGTAGTATGGTGAGGAACACTGAAGCTTTCTTT. The full variable domain, with the rest looked up from reference TRBV19 and TRBJ1-1, is DGGITQSPKYLFRKEGQNVTLSCEQNLNHDAMYWYRQDPGQGLRLIYYSQIVNDFQKGDIAEGYSVSREKKESFPLTVTSAQKNPTAFYLCASSMVRNTEAFFGQGTRLTVV.

The chain carries TRBV2 and TRBJ1-4; maybe TRBD1 (5 bases). This CDR3 contains 17 residues. The germline V gene encodes CDR1 SNHLY and CDR2 FYNNEI. V lost 5 bases to trimming and J lost 7 bases, with 23 bases between them. DNA of the CDR3: TGTGCCAGCAGTTCTGACAGTTCAATTTCTATGTTTGAAAAACTGTTTTTT. It codes for CASSSDSSISMFEKLFF.

This rearrangement joins TRBV4-2 to TRBJ2-3; D is possibly TRBD2 (6 bases). Germline values: CDR1 LGHNA, CDR2 YNFKEQ. V lost 1 base to trimming and J lost 4 bases, with 6 bases between them. This CDR3 contains 13 residues. In DNA, the CDR3 is TGTGCCAGCAGCCAAGGACTAGCAGATACGCAGTATTTT. Protein: CASSQGLADTQYF.

The genes are TRBV18 and TRBJ2-7, with a weak D call TRBD2 (7 bases). CDR3 size: 15 residues. CDR1 and CDR2 from the germline V gene are KGHSH and LQKENI. V was pared by 3 bases and J by 5 bases, with 17 bases between. CDR3 DNA: TGTGCCAGCTCACCTTGGAGGGGGGGGGCCAACGAGCAGTACTTC. It yields the protein CASSPWRGGANEQYF.

This clone was seen only a few times. This chain uses TRBV7-2 with TRBJ1-5; D perhaps matches TRBD1 (6 bases). The germline CDR1 and CDR2 sequences are SGHTA and FQGNSA. V was trimmed by 2 bases and J by 2 bases, leaving 10 bases between them. The CDR3 spans 15 residues. This chain's CDR3 is CASSLRGGGNQPQHF. As DNA, the CDR3 is TGTGCCAGCAGCTTACGAGGGGGTGGCAATCAGCCCCAGCATTTT.

V gene TRBV9 combines with J gene TRBJ1-1, with D possibly being TRBD1 (6 bases). CDR1 is SGDLS and CDR2 is YYNGEE in the germline V gene. Trimming shortened V by 3 bases and J by 0 bases, and 12 bases separated the two germline ends. This CDR3 is 15 amino acids long. Written as DNA, the CDR3 is TGTGCCAGCAGCGCCTTACAGGGTCTGAACACTGAAGCTTTCTTT. Residues: CASSALQGLNTEAFF.

V is TRBV19 and J is TRBJ1-5, with 9 bases aligning to TRBD1. This CDR3 is 16 amino acids long. V dropped 0 bases and J dropped 6; count of bases not matched to a gene: 6. Looked up from germline, CDR1 is LNHDA and CDR2 is SQIVND (reference sequence). This CDR3 reads CASSIEMGQGGQPQHF. CDR3 nucleotide sequence: TGTGCCAGTAGTATAGAAATGGGACAGGGAGGTCAGCCCCAGCATTTT.

The rearrangement joins TRBV11-3 to TRBJ2-2; 10 bases map to TRBD2. CDR1 is SGHNT, CDR2 YENEEA, per germline. V lost 4 bases, J lost 6 bases, and 2 bases stayed unmatched. The CDR3 contains 14 residues. The CDR3 coding sequence is TGTGCCAGCAGCTCAAGCGGGGGGGCCGGGGAGCTGTTTTTT. Its translation is CASSSSGGAGELFF.